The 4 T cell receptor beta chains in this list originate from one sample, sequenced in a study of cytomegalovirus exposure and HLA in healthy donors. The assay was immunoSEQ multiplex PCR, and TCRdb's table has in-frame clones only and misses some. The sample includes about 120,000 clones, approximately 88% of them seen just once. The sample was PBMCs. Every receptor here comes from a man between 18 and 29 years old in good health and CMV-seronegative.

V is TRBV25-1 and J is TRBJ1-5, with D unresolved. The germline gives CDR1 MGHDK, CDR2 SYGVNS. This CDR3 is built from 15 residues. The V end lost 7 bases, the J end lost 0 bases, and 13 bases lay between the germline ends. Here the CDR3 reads CASKDREPSNQPQHF. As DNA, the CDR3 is TGTGCCAGCAAGGACCGGGAACCTAGCAATCAGCCCCAGCATTTT.

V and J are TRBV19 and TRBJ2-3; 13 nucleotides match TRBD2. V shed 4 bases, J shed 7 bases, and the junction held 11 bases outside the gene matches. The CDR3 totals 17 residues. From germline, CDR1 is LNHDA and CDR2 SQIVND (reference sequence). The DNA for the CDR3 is TGTGCCAGTAGTACACGGACTAGCGGGAGTACATGGAATACGCAGTATTTT. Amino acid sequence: CASSTRTSGSTWNTQYF.

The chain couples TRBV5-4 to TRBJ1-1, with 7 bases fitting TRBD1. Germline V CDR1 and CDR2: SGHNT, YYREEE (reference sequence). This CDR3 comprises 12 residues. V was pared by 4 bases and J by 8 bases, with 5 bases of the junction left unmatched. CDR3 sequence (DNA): TGTGCCAGCAGCATCGGGACAGCAGAAGCTTTCTTT. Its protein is CASSIGTAEAFF.

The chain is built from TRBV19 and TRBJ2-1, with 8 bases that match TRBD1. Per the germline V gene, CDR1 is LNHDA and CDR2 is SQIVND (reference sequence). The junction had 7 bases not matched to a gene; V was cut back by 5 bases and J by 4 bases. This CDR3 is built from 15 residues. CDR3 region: CASSYQGATYNEQFF. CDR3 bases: TGTGCCAGTAGTTATCAGGGGGCCACTTACAATGAGCAGTTCTTC.